This T cell receptor (beta chain) emerged from a study of blood T cell repertoires in COVID-19. Whole-study context: The analysed material was cDNA or gDNA that came from T cells, B-cell-depleted T cells, or PBMCs.

The germline CDR1 and CDR2 sequences are LGHNT and FRNRAP. V gave up 2 bases and J gave up 0 bases, with 14 bases separating them. The CDR3 is made up of 17 amino acids. Original processing methods: By means of reference gene primer amplification, nucleated cell counts were estimated. The protocol was immunoSEQ multiplex PCR, while the TCRdb copy is restricted to in-frame clones and leaves out a portion. V and J calls and clone size come straight from that table; D and trimming were deduced from the DNA. The sample has fewer than 110,000 clones, 91% seen once; the top ten hold 15% to 20%. The chain is built from TRBV12-5 and TRBJ2-1, with a weak D call TRBD1 (5 bases). The TCR sequence derives from a man in his fifties with acute or convalescent COVID-19. Sequencing was done on a sample of peripheral blood. The CDR3 DNA reads as TGTGCTAGTGGTTTGCCAGGGTCTTCCAGCTCCTACAATGAGCAGTTCTTC. Translated: CASGLPGSSSSYNEQFF.